Listed below are T cell receptor beta chains from one sample, sequenced in a study of identifying expanded T cells in peripheral blood. Using immunoSEQ multiplex PCR, the repertoire was profiled, and TCRdb retains in-frame clones only, with some absent. The table has about 100,000 clones, 88% seen once; the top ten hold 4.5% to 6.5%. Sequenced input: blood. These receptors came from a person between 18 and 70 years old in good health. Each CDR3 is given with its conserved first and last residue.

V	length	J	CDR3
TRBV29-1	14	TRBJ2-3	CSAGGLAPADTQYF
TRBV27	17	TRBJ1-2	CASSSLIRDRGNYGYTF
TRBV7-2	12	TRBJ1-1	CASSYRATEAFF
TRBV13	17	TRBJ2-1	CASSSEVGTRYYNEQFF
TRBV15	17	TRBJ1-5	CATSRDWKGQGNQPQHF
TRBV2	15	TRBJ2-5	CASSEAGISRETQYF
TRBV7-9	15	TRBJ1-6	CASSPQQVTDSPLHF
TRBV6-1	12	TRBJ1-2	CASSEMGARSSF
TRBV10-3	15	TRBJ1-4	CAISELPLGGEKLFF
TRBV10-3	15	TRBJ2-1	CAISRTDGPYNEQFF
TRBV7-3	13	TRBJ2-5	CASSLYGGETQYF
TRBV10-2	14	TRBJ1-1	CASSVRGSDTEAFF
TRBV5-1	16	TRBJ2-7	CASSFTPEGSAYEQYF
TRBV29-1	14	TRBJ1-2	CSVKQGEINYGYTF
TRBV19	14	TRBJ2-5	CASSHGGTSGTQYF
TRBV6-5	15	TRBJ1-3	CASSYGWGNGNTIYF
TRBV7-2	15	TRBJ2-7	CASSLAGGSWYEQYF
TRBV7-2	14	TRBJ2-7	CASSIGTGSYEQYF
TRBV7-2	12	TRBJ2-7	CASNPGFGEQYF
TRBV6-5	15	TRBJ1-2	CASRSIGGTGVGYTF
TRBV28	16	TRBJ2-7	CASSSSKTGGSSEQYF
TRBV30	17	TRBJ1-5	CAWSRDRGPNSNQPQHF
TRBV28	17	TRBJ2-2	CASSQPAGGWGTGELFF
TRBV7-9	15	TRBJ2-3	CASLLAGGRTDTQYF
TRBV5-1	16	TRBJ2-7	CASSPQGGSDLYEQYF
TRBV4-2	14	TRBJ1-2	CASSQGYENYGYTF